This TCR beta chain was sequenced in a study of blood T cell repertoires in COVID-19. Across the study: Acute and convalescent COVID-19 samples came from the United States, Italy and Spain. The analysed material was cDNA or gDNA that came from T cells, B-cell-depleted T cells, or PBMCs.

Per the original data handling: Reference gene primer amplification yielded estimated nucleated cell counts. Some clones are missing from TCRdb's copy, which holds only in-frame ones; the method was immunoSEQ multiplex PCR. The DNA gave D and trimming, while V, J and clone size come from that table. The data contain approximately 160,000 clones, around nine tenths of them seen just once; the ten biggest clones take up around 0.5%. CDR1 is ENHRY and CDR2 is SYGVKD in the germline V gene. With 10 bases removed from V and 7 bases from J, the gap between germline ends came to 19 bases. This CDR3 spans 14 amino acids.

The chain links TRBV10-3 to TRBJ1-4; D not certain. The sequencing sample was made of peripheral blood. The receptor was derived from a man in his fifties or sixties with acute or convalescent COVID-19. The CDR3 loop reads CATAMAPGGEKLFF. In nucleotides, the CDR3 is TGTGCCACCGCCATGGCGCCGGGAGGTGAAAAACTGTTTTTT.